The 20 T cell receptor beta chains below were found in one sample sequenced in a study of shared clonotypes between healthy human individuals. Selected positively for CCR7 and CD45RO-negative, naive CD8 cells excluded terminally differentiated effector memory CD45RA+ cells. Method: immunoSEQ multiplex PCR; TCRdb's copy keeps in-frame clones and lacks some. The table lists 550,000 to 650,000 clones, approximately 96% of them singletons, with roughly 0.1% in the top ten. Sample: naive CD8+ T cells sorted from blood. These receptors were taken from a woman aged 25 to 39 in good health.

The rearrangement joins TRBV27 to TRBJ2-2; D is perhaps TRBD2 (6 bases). The germline gives CDR1 MNHEY, CDR2 SMNVEV (reference sequence). V was trimmed by 0 bases and J by 3 bases, leaving 11 bases between them. This CDR3 is built from 16 residues. The CDR3 DNA reads as TGTGCCAGCAGTTTATCGGTAGCGGAGCACACCGGGGAGCTGTTTTTT. Amino acid sequence: CASSLSVAEHTGELFF.

This sequence joins TRBV12-5 and TRBJ2-1; no clear D. Germline lookup yields CDR1 LGHNT and CDR2 FRNRAP. CDR3 length: 15 amino acids. Trimming removed 6 bases at V and 7 bases at J, with 19 bases between. For the CDR3, the DNA is TGTGCTAGTGGACCCCTAAGGGCCCTGAAGAATGAGCAGTTCTTC. It codes for CASGPLRALKNEQFF.

The V gene is TRBV4-1, the J gene TRBJ2-1; 7 positions agree with TRBD1. Germline V lookup: CDR1 MGHRA, CDR2 YSYEKL. V shed 3 bases and J 6 bases; nucleotides not matched to a gene: 8. CDR3 size: 15 residues. CDR3 region: CASSHRAGGRNEQFF. The CDR3 region has the DNA TGCGCCAGCAGCCACCGGGCAGGGGGACGCAATGAGCAGTTCTTC.

J is TRBJ2-3 and V is TRBV7-8, with D possibly matching TRBD2 (6 bases). CDR1 is SGHVS and CDR2 is FQNEAQ in the germline V gene. Trimming left V 1 base short and J 0 bases short, with 11 bases between. The CDR3 covers 16 residues. The CDR3 spells CASSLGGGVSTDTQYF. The DNA for the CDR3 is TGTGCCAGCAGCTTAGGGGGCGGGGTAAGCACAGATACGCAGTATTTT.

For this clone: Within the sample, other DNA sequences also encode this same CDR3. This chain joins TRBV13 and TRBJ1-5; 8 bases match TRBD1. With 2 bases clipped from V and 4 bases from J, the junction kept 4 bases outside the gene matches. The CDR3 is 15 residues long. Looked up from germline, CDR1 is PRHDT and CDR2 is FYEKMQ (reference sequence). CDR3 sequence reads: CASSLRTGGNQPQHF. The CDR3 DNA follows: TGTGCCAGCAGCTTAAGAACAGGGGGAAATCAGCCCCAGCATTTT.

A remark on this clone: The junction does not match germline at one end; this may be a read error. The CDR3 region is CASSVAGQYEQYF. For the CDR3, the DNA is TGTGCCAGCAGCGTAGCGGGACAGTACGAGCAGTACTTC. This chain connects TRBV7-2 to TRBJ2-7, with TRBD2 as a possible D gene (8 bases). The CDR3 is 13 amino acids. Germline V gene sequence: CDR1 SGHTA, CDR2 FQGNSA.

V is TRBV2 and J is TRBJ1-2; TRBD1 matches 8 bases. CDR3 length: 14 residues. CDR1 is SNHLY, CDR2 FYNNEI, per germline. V lost 6 bases to trimming and J lost 2 bases; unmatched junction nucleotides: 5. For the CDR3, the DNA is TGTGCCAGCAGGGGGGACAGGAACAACTATGGCTACACCTTC. Translation: CASRGDRNNYGYTF.

This clone was recorded once. The chain carries TRBV6-5 and TRBJ2-1; TRBD2 matches at 7 bases. This CDR3 is built from 12 residues. The germline gives CDR1 MNHEY, CDR2 SVGAGI. V was clipped by 6 bases and J by 8 bases; unmatched bases: 4. The CDR3 protein is CASRPAGDEQFF. Here the CDR3 DNA reads TGTGCCAGCAGACCCGCGGGGGATGAGCAGTTCTTC.

The chain carries TRBV6-1 and TRBJ2-7; D gene ambiguous. Germline CDR1 MNHNS, CDR2 SASEGT. Trimming took off 8 bases at V and 0 bases at J, with 5 bases between the two ends. The CDR3 length is 11 residues. Here the CDR3 DNA reads TGTGCCAGCGATAGCTCCTACGAGCAGTACTTC. This sequence encodes CASDSSYEQYF.

On this clone itself: This sample also contains other DNA sequences that code for the same CDR3. The V gene is TRBV27, the J gene TRBJ2-1, with 11 nucleotides matching TRBD2. Germline V lookup: CDR1 MNHEY, CDR2 SMNVEV (reference sequence). This CDR3 is 15 amino acids long. Trimming at V came to 4 bases and at J to 5 bases, leaving 4 bases not matched to a gene. CDR3 nucleotides: TGTGCCAGCAGTTCCGGGACTAGCGGCCACAATGAGCAGTTCTTC. Translated, it gives CASSSGTSGHNEQFF.

This chain connects TRBV6-5 to TRBJ1-1, with no clear D. The CDR3 is made up of 13 amino acids. Germline V CDR1 and CDR2: MNHEY, SVGAGI. V dropped 5 bases and J dropped 7 bases, with 14 bases sitting between them. The DNA of the CDR3 is TGTGCCAGCAGTCCCCGCCCCACTAATGAAGCTTTCTTT. As protein: CASSPRPTNEAFF.

CDR3 amino acids: CASSPPTGYEQYF. CDR3 nucleotides: TGTGCCAGCAGTCCACCGACAGGCTACGAGCAGTACTTC. The chain recombines TRBV2 with TRBJ2-7; possibly TRBD1 for D (6 bases). V was shortened by 5 bases and J by 3 bases, with 11 bases between the two germline ends. This CDR3 comprises 13 residues. The germline gives CDR1 SNHLY, CDR2 FYNNEI.

This clone came up a few times. The chain joins TRBV13 to TRBJ2-1; D gene unclear. This CDR3 is 12 amino acids long. V lost 5 bases and J lost 6, with 8 bases in between. Germline assignment: CDR1 PRHDT and CDR2 FYEKMQ (reference sequence). CDR3 sequence reads: CASSPGPNEQFF. The DNA for the CDR3 is TGTGCCAGCAGCCCCGGTCCCAATGAGCAGTTCTTC.

This sequence joins TRBV29-1 and TRBJ1-2; D gene uncertain. The CDR3 is 12 residues long. Deletions cut 3 bases from V and 0 bases from J, with 5 bases between. Germline-derived CDR1 and CDR2 are SQVTM and ANQGSEA. Here the CDR3 DNA reads TGCAGCGTTGAGCCTACTAACTATGGCTACACCTTC. This codes for CSVEPTNYGYTF.

V is TRBV20-1 and J is TRBJ2-1; D ambiguous. V was trimmed by 3 bases and J by 7 bases, leaving 7 bases between them. Per the germline V gene, CDR1 is DFQATT and CDR2 is SNEGSKA (reference sequence). The CDR3 sequence is 11 residues long. DNA for the CDR3: TGCAGTGCTAGGTGGGGTAATGAGCAGTTCTTC. This codes for CSARWGNEQFF.

This rearrangement joins TRBV2 to TRBJ2-5; possibly TRBD1 for D (6 bases). The CDR3 runs 14 residues. Looked up from germline, CDR1 is SNHLY and CDR2 is FYNNEI. The CDR3, as DNA: TGTGCAAGTTGCAGGGGAAGAATTCAAGAGACCCAGTACTTC. Encoded protein: CASCRGRIQETQYF.

The chain joins TRBV11-2 to TRBJ2-5; no definite D call. TRBJ2-7 explains the end of the DNA better; the J call may be wrong. Germline V gives CDR1 SGHAT, CDR2 FQNNGV. This CDR3 is 13 amino acids long. The CDR3, as DNA: TGTGCCAGCAGCTTAGATTGGAATTACGAGCAGTACTTC. As protein: CASSLDWNYEQYF.

The rearrangement joins TRBV29-1 to TRBJ2-1, with TRBD2 as a possible D gene (5 bases). The CDR3 runs 13 residues. Trimming pared 4 bases from V and 0 bases from J, leaving 7 bases between. Germline CDR1 SQVTM, CDR2 ANQGSEA. For the CDR3, the DNA is TGCAGCGTTGTGACTATCTCCTACAATGAGCAGTTCTTC. This encodes CSVVTISYNEQFF.

This chain connects TRBV2 to TRBJ2-7; unclear D gene. Trimming took 9 bases from V and 5 from J, leaving 20 bases between them. The CDR3 consists of 14 residues. Germline CDR1 and CDR2: SNHLY and FYNNEI. The CDR3 sequence: CASYLRGPVNEQYF. CDR3 nucleotides: TGTGCCAGTTATCTCAGAGGACCAGTAAACGAGCAGTACTTC.

The rearrangement uses TRBV9 and TRBJ2-7; D perhaps matches TRBD2 (6 bases). There are 15 residues in the CDR3. Trimming removed 0 bases at V and 3 bases at J, with 13 bases between. In germline, CDR1 is SGDLS, CDR2 YYNGEE. The CDR3 loop reads CASSVGGNGFYEQYF. CDR3 nucleotide sequence: TGTGCCAGCAGCGTAGGCGGGAACGGGTTCTACGAGCAGTACTTC.